Listed below are T cell receptor beta chains from one sample, sequenced in a study of human T cells and chemical hapten exposure. In TCRdb, the RACE reads were re-called with MiXCR into one record per CDR3 protein. The sample yields 340,000 or so distinct CDR3 sequences, about 7% seen once. This specimen consisted of whole blood, obtained in connection with sensitization to the hapten diphenylcyclopropenone (DPC). The receptors shown here come from a woman aged 18-30 years with alopecia areata. Some clones in this sample may be carry-over from other donors' samples. Both conserved end residues are part of each CDR3. The order of the fields is V gene, J gene, CDR3 length, CDR3 protein.

V gene: TRBV28; J gene: TRBJ2-6; CDR3 length: 14; CDR3 protein: CASSRHTGANVLTF
V gene: TRBV7-2; J gene: TRBJ1-6; CDR3 length: 17; CDR3 protein: CASSPNRGGQGNSPLHF
V gene: TRBV6-2/TRBV6-3; J gene: TRBJ1-1; CDR3 length: 15; CDR3 protein: CASSESGQGASEAFF
V gene: TRBV3-1; J gene: TRBJ2-3; CDR3 length: 14; CDR3 protein: CASSQQQGWNTQYF
V gene: TRBV2; J gene: TRBJ1-2; CDR3 length: 13; CDR3 protein: CASSVRGGYGYTF
V gene: TRBV28; J gene: TRBJ2-7; CDR3 length: 15; CDR3 protein: CASRILPGPLYEQYF
V gene: TRBV6-5; J gene: TRBJ2-1; CDR3 length: 14; CDR3 protein: CATVGTGFSDEQFF
V gene: TRBV10-3; J gene: TRBJ1-1; CDR3 length: 15; CDR3 protein: CAISETGRSNTEAFF
V gene: TRBV12-3/TRBV12-4; J gene: TRBJ2-3; CDR3 length: 12; CDR3 protein: CASLPDLGTQYF
V gene: TRBV5-1; J gene: TRBJ2-2; CDR3 length: 14; CDR3 protein: CASSLELGTGELFF
V gene: TRBV29-1; J gene: TRBJ2-2; CDR3 length: 12; CDR3 protein: CSVEWETGELFF
V gene: TRBV6-5; J gene: TRBJ1-2; CDR3 length: 14; CDR3 protein: CASSRTGSDYGYTF
V gene: TRBV6-2/TRBV6-3; J gene: TRBJ2-4; CDR3 length: 18; CDR3 protein: CASSSNVGSRLAENIQYF
V gene: TRBV20-1; J gene: TRBJ2-4; CDR3 length: 14; CDR3 protein: CSARDSGGKNIQYF
V gene: TRBV11-2; J gene: TRBJ1-6; CDR3 length: 17; CDR3 protein: CASSKQGAVLYNSPLHF
V gene: TRBV20-1; J gene: TRBJ1-1; CDR3 length: 13; CDR3 protein: CSVPIGKETEAFF
V gene: TRBV29-1; J gene: TRBJ1-4; CDR3 length: 14; CDR3 protein: CSVVGLYDNEKLFF
V gene: TRBV11-1; J gene: TRBJ1-5; CDR3 length: 13; CDR3 protein: CASSDQGGSAQHF
V gene: TRBV4-1; J gene: TRBJ1-3; CDR3 length: 18; CDR3 protein: CASSQDALVEGSGNTIYF
V gene: TRBV20-1; J gene: TRBJ2-3; CDR3 length: 14; CDR3 protein: CSAVRQDLTDTQYF
V gene: TRBV2; J gene: TRBJ2-3; CDR3 length: 12; CDR3 protein: CASTESGDTQYF
V gene: TRBV7-9; J gene: TRBJ1-1; CDR3 length: 14; CDR3 protein: CASFRADKNTEAFF
V gene: TRBV6-5; J gene: TRBJ1-6; CDR3 length: 13; CDR3 protein: CASRQGWNSPLHF
V gene: TRBV6-2/TRBV6-3; J gene: TRBJ2-5; CDR3 length: 11; CDR3 protein: CALTGPETQYF
V gene: TRBV6-2/TRBV6-3; J gene: TRBJ2-4; CDR3 length: 16; CDR3 protein: CASSDNRVVGKNIQYF
V gene: TRBV20-1; J gene: TRBJ2-1; CDR3 length: 11; CDR3 protein: CSASGNNEQFF
V gene: TRBV6-2/TRBV6-3; J gene: TRBJ2-7; CDR3 length: 15; CDR3 protein: CASALSGGASYEQYF
V gene: TRBV6-2/TRBV6-3; J gene: TRBJ2-2; CDR3 length: 15; CDR3 protein: CASSNTGENTGELFF
V gene: TRBV2; J gene: TRBJ1-5; CDR3 length: 14; CDR3 protein: CASSWQGGDQPQHF
V gene: TRBV20-1; J gene: TRBJ1-1; CDR3 length: 14; CDR3 protein: CSAIYQDRDTEAFF
V gene: TRBV12-3/TRBV12-4; J gene: TRBJ1-1; CDR3 length: 13; CDR3 protein: CASSQQGAIEAFF
V gene: TRBV20-1; J gene: TRBJ2-7; CDR3 length: 13; CDR3 protein: CSARGDREYEQYF
V gene: TRBV29-1; J gene: TRBJ2-5; CDR3 length: 15; CDR3 protein: CSVERGAGTNETQYF
V gene: TRBV6-2/TRBV6-3; J gene: TRBJ1-5; CDR3 length: 16; CDR3 protein: CASSSEGRWFNQPQHF
V gene: TRBV4-3; J gene: TRBJ2-1; CDR3 length: 17; CDR3 protein: CASSQDVWGGPTDEQFF
V gene: TRBV27; J gene: TRBJ1-1; CDR3 length: 13; CDR3 protein: CASSWDVDAEAFF
V gene: TRBV6-2/TRBV6-3; J gene: TRBJ2-7; CDR3 length: 15; CDR3 protein: CASSWAGTGPFGQYF
V gene: TRBV6-6; J gene: TRBJ2-3; CDR3 length: 16; CDR3 protein: CASVLLVSGGADTQYF
V gene: TRBV5-6; J gene: TRBJ2-3; CDR3 length: 16; CDR3 protein: CASSLGRLAGTDTQYF
V gene: TRBV29-1; J gene: TRBJ2-3; CDR3 length: 13; CDR3 protein: CSVPDRTSITQYF
V gene: TRBV14; J gene: TRBJ2-3; CDR3 length: 13; CDR3 protein: CATGGMGSDTQYF
V gene: TRBV29-1; J gene: TRBJ1-2; CDR3 length: 12; CDR3 protein: CSVGEDNYGYTF
V gene: TRBV12-3/TRBV12-4; J gene: TRBJ1-1; CDR3 length: 13; CDR3 protein: CATTRSMNTEAFF
V gene: TRBV4-3; J gene: TRBJ2-4; CDR3 length: 13; CDR3 protein: CASSQETGNIQYF
V gene: TRBV4-2; J gene: TRBJ2-6; CDR3 length: 15; CDR3 protein: CASSSDRSGANVLTF